This record concerns one TCR beta chain sequence. Antigen specificity is unknown. The PCR employed 60 Vbeta primers together with 13 Jbeta primers. Only in-frame clones appear in the TCRdb table, and some are missing; sequencing was by immunoSEQ multiplex PCR. The table records roughly 100,000 clones, over 60% of them present only once. There are 13 residues in the CDR3. Per germline, CDR1 KGHSH and CDR2 LQKENI. Trimming removed 6 bases from V and 4 bases from J; junction bases left unmatched: 5. The sample is drawn from a study of cytomegalovirus exposure and HLA in healthy donors. Study-wide points: In a later analysis, compared with equally common non-associated chains, HLA-associated beta chains were more expanded. Because they were indistinguishable, some V segments, including TRBV6-2 and TRBV6-3, were excluded. A few CMV-associated chains were confirmed in vitro to be specific for CMV antigens.

J is TRBJ1-2 and V is TRBV18; 7 bases fit TRBD1. Source material: PBMCs. This clonotype originated in a woman aged 45-65 years in good health and CMV-seropositive. The CDR3 loop reads CASSTGAGYGYTF. The CDR3 DNA sequence: TGTGCCAGCTCCACAGGGGCCGGCTATGGCTACACCTTC.